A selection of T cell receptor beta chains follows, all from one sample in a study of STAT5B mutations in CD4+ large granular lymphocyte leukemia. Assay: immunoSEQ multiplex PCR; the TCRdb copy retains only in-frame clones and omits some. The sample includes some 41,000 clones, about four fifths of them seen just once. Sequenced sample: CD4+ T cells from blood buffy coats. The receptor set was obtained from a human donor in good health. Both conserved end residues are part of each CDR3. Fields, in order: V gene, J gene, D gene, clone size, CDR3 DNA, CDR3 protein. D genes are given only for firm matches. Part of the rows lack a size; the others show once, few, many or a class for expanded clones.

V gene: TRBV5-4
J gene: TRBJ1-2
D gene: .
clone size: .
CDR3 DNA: TGTGCCAGCAGCTTGACGGGGCAGGAGAACTATGGCTACACCTTC
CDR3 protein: CASSLTGQENYGYTF

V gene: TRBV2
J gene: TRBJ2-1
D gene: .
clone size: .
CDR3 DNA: TGTGCCAGCAGTGAAGCGCCCTTGGCGCAGTTCTTC
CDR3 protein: CASSEAPLAQFF

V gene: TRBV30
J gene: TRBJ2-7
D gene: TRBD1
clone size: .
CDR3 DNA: TGTGCCTGGTCGGGGACAGTCGTCCACGAGCAGTACTTC
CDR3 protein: CAWSGTVVHEQYF

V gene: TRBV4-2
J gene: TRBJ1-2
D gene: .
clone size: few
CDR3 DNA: TGTGCCAGCAGCCAAGACAGCTATGGCTACACCTTC
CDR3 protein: CASSQDSYGYTF

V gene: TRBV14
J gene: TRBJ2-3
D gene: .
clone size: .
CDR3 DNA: TGTGCCAGCAGCCAAGGAGGAGTAGGAAAGTATTTT
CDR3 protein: CASSQGGVGKYF

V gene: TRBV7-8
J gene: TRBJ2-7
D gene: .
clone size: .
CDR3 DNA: TGTGCCAGCAGCCCACTGAGTTCGTTCGAGCAGTACTTC
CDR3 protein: CASSPLSSFEQYF

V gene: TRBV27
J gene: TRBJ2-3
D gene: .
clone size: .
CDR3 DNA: TGTGCCAGCAGTTTCCTCGTTAGCACAGATACGCAGTATTTT
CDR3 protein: CASSFLVSTDTQYF

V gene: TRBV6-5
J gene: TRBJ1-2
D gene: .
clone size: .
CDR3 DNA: TGTGCCAGCACGCCAGGGATTAATAACTATGGCTACACCTTC
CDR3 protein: CASTPGINNYGYTF

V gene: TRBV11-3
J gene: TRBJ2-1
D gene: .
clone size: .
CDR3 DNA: TGTGCCAGCAGCCCCCGACTACCATTGTTGTTCTTC
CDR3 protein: CASSPRLPLLFF

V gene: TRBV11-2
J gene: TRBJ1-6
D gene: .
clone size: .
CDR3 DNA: TGTGCCAGCAGCTTAGAGGCTGTTAATTCACCCCTCCACTTT
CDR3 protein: CASSLEAVNSPLHF

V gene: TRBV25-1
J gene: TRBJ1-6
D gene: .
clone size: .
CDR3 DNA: TGTGCCAGCAGTGAACTTCACAGGGCTGGCTCACCCCTCCACTTT
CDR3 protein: CASSELHRAGSPLHF

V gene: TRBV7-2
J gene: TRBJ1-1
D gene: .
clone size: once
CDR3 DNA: TGTGCCAGCAGCTTAGTGGGGGCAGGGATGAACACTGAAGCTTTCTTT
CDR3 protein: CASSLVGAGMNTEAFF

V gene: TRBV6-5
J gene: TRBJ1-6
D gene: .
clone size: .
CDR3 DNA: TGTGCCAGCAGTTACTCGGCCCGAGGGAATTCACCCCTCCACTTT
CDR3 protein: CASSYSARGNSPLHF

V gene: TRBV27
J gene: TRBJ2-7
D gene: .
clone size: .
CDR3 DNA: TGTGCCAGCGGGAGAGGAGGCCCCCTGGGCGAGCAGTACTTC
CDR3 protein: CASGRGGPLGEQYF

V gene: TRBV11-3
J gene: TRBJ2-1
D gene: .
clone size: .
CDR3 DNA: TGTGCCAGCAGCTTCGATTTGTACAATGAGCAGTTCTTC
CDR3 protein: CASSFDLYNEQFF

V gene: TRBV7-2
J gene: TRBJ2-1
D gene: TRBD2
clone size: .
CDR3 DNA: TGTGCCAGCAGCTTAGGGGCTAGCGGGAGGACTGAGCAGTTCTTC
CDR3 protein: CASSLGASGRTEQFF

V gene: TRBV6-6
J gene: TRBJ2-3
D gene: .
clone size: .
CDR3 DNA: TGTGCCAGCAGTTACGGGGAGGGGGGCAGAACAGATACGCAGTATTTT
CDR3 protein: CASSYGEGGRTDTQYF

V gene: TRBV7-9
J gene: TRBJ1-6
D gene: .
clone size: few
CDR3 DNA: TGTGCCAGCAGCTTAGATTCACCCCTCCACTTT
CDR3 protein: CASSLDSPLHF

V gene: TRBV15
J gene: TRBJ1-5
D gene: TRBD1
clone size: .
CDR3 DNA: TGTGCCACCAGCAGAGGGGACAGGGACAATCAGCCCCAGCATTTT
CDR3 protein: CATSRGDRDNQPQHF

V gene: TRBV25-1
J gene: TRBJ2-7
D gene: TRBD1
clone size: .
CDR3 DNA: TGTGCCAGCAGTGAATTAGGACAGGGGAAACACGAGCAGTACTTC
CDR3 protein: CASSELGQGKHEQYF

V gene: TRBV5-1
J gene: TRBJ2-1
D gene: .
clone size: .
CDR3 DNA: TGCGCCAGCAGCCTCCGAGCGCGACAGGAGGCATCCTACAATGAGCAGTTCTTC
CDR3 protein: CASSLRARQEASYNEQFF

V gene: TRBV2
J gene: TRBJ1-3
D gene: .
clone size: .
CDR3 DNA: TGTGCCAGCCAGGAGGGGGGAAACACCATATATTTT
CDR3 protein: CASQEGGNTIYF

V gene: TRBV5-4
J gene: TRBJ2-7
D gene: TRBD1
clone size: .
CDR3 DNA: TGTGCCAGCAGCTTGGGCCGGGACAGGGATTTCTACGAGCAGTACTTC
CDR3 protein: CASSLGRDRDFYEQYF

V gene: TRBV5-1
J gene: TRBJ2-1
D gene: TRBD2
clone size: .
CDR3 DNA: TGCGCCAGCAGCTCGGGACTAACTCACAATGAGCAGTTCTTC
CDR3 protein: CASSSGLTHNEQFF

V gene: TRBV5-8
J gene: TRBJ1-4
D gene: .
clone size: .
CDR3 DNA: TGTGCCAGCAGCTTAGGAGGGCACAGGAGACGGGTTAATTTT
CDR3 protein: CASSLGGHRRRVNF

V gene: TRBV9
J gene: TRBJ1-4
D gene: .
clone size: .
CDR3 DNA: TGTGCCAGCAGCGAGAGGGGGGCTGTCAATGAAAAACTGTTTTTT
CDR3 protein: CASSERGAVNEKLFF